This TCR beta chain emerged from a study of human T cells and chemical hapten exposure. Time point reported: pre-sensitization, week 0. The sample's treatment: therapeutic diphenylcyclopropenone sensitization with weekly scalp DPC. This clonotype occurred once. The V gene's germline CDR1 is MDHEN and CDR2 SYDVKM. CDR3 length equals 15 residues. Trimming took 6 bases from V and 2 from J, leaving 16 bases between them. Each CDR3 protein gets one entry after TCRdb re-called the RACE reads with MiXCR. The top ten hold roughly 3% of the sample, which has around 200,000 distinct CDR3 sequences, 25% to 30% seen once.

The sequence came from a woman in her 30s with alopecia areata. Some clones in this sample may be carry-over from other donors' samples. The specimen comprised whole blood, sampled in connection with sensitization to the hapten diphenylcyclopropenone (DPC). The chain combines TRBV28 with TRBJ1-1; D not resolved. CDR3: CASSYSTRANTEAFF. CDR3 bases: TGTGCCAGCAGCTATTCGACACGGGCAAACACTGAAGCTTTCTTT.